These T cell receptor beta chains were read from a single sample in a study of cytomegalovirus exposure and HLA in healthy donors. TCRdb's copy holds only in-frame clones and misses some; the assay was immunoSEQ multiplex PCR. The sample contains 130,000 to 150,000 clones, roughly 78% of which appear only once. Sequencing used PBMCs. Every receptor here comes from a man in his forties in good health and CMV-seropositive. CDR3s include the opening cysteine and the closing phenylalanine or tryptophan. A D gene is named only where the DNA matches it firmly. Some rows mark clone size as missing; the rest say once, few, many or name a class of expanded clone.

v_gene: TRBV5-1; j_gene: TRBJ1-2; d_gene: TRBD1; abundance: -; CDR3aa: CASRLGQGDWDGYTF; CDR3nt: TGCGCCAGCAGACTCGGACAGGGTGATTGGGATGGCTACACCTTC
v_gene: TRBV29-1; j_gene: TRBJ2-1; d_gene: TRBD2; abundance: -; CDR3aa: CSVDKLAGYRYNEQFF; CDR3nt: TGCAGCGTTGATAAGCTAGCGGGGTATCGATACAATGAGCAGTTCTTC
v_gene: TRBV7-9; j_gene: TRBJ1-5; d_gene: -; abundance: -; CDR3aa: CASSLSSSNQPQHF; CDR3nt: TGTGCCAGCAGCTTATCGAGTAGCAATCAGCCCCAGCATTTT
v_gene: TRBV18; j_gene: TRBJ2-5; d_gene: TRBD2; abundance: -; CDR3aa: CAGESGGSGETQYF; CDR3nt: TGTGCCGGTGAGAGTGGCGGGAGCGGAGAGACCCAGTACTTC
v_gene: TRBV28; j_gene: TRBJ2-7; d_gene: -; abundance: -; CDR3aa: CASSLGGGSYEQYF; CDR3nt: TGTGCCAGCAGTTTAGGTGGAGGGTCCTACGAGCAGTACTTC
v_gene: TRBV2; j_gene: TRBJ2-7; d_gene: -; abundance: -; CDR3aa: CASIVTEYDSYEQYF; CDR3nt: TGTGCCAGCATAGTGACGGAGTACGACTCCTACGAGCAGTACTTC
v_gene: TRBV6-5; j_gene: TRBJ1-3; d_gene: -; abundance: -; CDR3aa: CASKPRGSGNTIYF; CDR3nt: TGTGCCAGCAAGCCTAGGGGCTCTGGAAACACCATATATTTT
v_gene: TRBV5-6; j_gene: TRBJ1-1; d_gene: TRBD1; abundance: -; CDR3aa: CASSSLNRGGVRRAEAFF; CDR3nt: TGTGCCAGCAGCTCTCTCAACAGGGGCGGAGTGCGGAGGGCTGAAGCTTTCTTT
v_gene: TRBV19; j_gene: TRBJ1-6; d_gene: TRBD1; abundance: few; CDR3aa: CASRPRDRTYNSPLHF; CDR3nt: TGTGCCAGTAGACCCCGGGACAGGACTTATAATTCACCCCTCCACTTT
v_gene: TRBV18; j_gene: TRBJ2-2; d_gene: -; abundance: -; CDR3aa: CASSPATGTGELFF; CDR3nt: TGTGCCAGCTCACCAGCAACAGGCACCGGGGAGCTGTTTTTT
v_gene: TRBV7-9; j_gene: TRBJ2-1; d_gene: -; abundance: -; CDR3aa: CASSPETSLSANEQFF; CDR3nt: TGTGCCAGCAGCCCAGAGACTAGTTTATCGGCCAATGAGCAGTTCTTC
v_gene: TRBV14; j_gene: TRBJ2-5; d_gene: -; abundance: few; CDR3aa: CATQRDFQETQYF; CDR3nt: TGTGCCACCCAAAGGGACTTCCAAGAGACCCAGTACTTC
v_gene: TRBV18; j_gene: TRBJ1-2; d_gene: -; abundance: -; CDR3aa: CASSPVYLQGNGYTF; CDR3nt: TGTGCCAGCTCACCAGTATATCTACAGGGAAATGGCTACACCTTC
v_gene: TRBV7-9; j_gene: TRBJ2-7; d_gene: -; abundance: few; CDR3aa: CASSLNTVTYEQYF; CDR3nt: TGTGCCAGCAGCTTAAATACAGTGACCTACGAGCAGTACTTC
v_gene: TRBV5-5; j_gene: TRBJ1-5; d_gene: -; abundance: -; CDR3aa: CASSYGQISNQPQHF; CDR3nt: TGTGCCAGCAGCTATGGACAGATAAGCAATCAGCCCCAGCATTTT
v_gene: TRBV5-1; j_gene: TRBJ2-2; d_gene: -; abundance: -; CDR3aa: CASSPPAANTGELFF; CDR3nt: TGCGCCAGCAGCCCCCCAGCGGCGAACACCGGGGAGCTGTTTTTT
v_gene: TRBV4-1; j_gene: TRBJ2-7; d_gene: TRBD1; abundance: -; CDR3aa: CASSQDLGTGFGEQYF; CDR3nt: TGCGCCAGCAGCCAAGATCTTGGGACAGGGTTTGGCGAGCAGTACTTC
v_gene: TRBV5-1; j_gene: TRBJ2-1; d_gene: TRBD2; abundance: few; CDR3aa: CASSSGLAGGYNEQFF; CDR3nt: TGCGCCAGCAGCTCGGGACTAGCGGGAGGGTACAATGAGCAGTTCTTC
v_gene: TRBV9; j_gene: TRBJ2-1; d_gene: -; abundance: -; CDR3aa: CASSVWGGQNEQFF; CDR3nt: TGTGCCAGCAGCGTTTGGGGGGGGCAAAATGAGCAGTTCTTC
v_gene: TRBV29-1; j_gene: TRBJ1-4; d_gene: -; abundance: -; CDR3aa: CSVLTANEKLFF; CDR3nt: TGCAGCGTTCTAACAGCTAATGAAAAACTGTTTTTT
v_gene: TRBV5-1; j_gene: TRBJ2-7; d_gene: -; abundance: -; CDR3aa: CASSLPGSSYEQYF; CDR3nt: TGCGCCAGCAGCTTGCCCGGTAGTTCCTACGAGCAGTACTTC
v_gene: TRBV7-9; j_gene: TRBJ2-7; d_gene: TRBD1; abundance: -; CDR3aa: CSSSQTGGSEQYF; CDR3nt: TGTTCCAGCAGCCAGACAGGGGGCTCCGAGCAGTACTTC
v_gene: TRBV20-1; j_gene: TRBJ2-1; d_gene: -; abundance: -; CDR3aa: CSAPSLEQFF; CDR3nt: TGCAGTGCCCCGTCCCTTGAGCAGTTCTTC
v_gene: TRBV6-1; j_gene: TRBJ2-1; d_gene: -; abundance: -; CDR3aa: CASSGYREGEQFF; CDR3nt: TGTGCCAGCAGTGGATACAGGGAGGGTGAGCAGTTCTTC
v_gene: TRBV9; j_gene: TRBJ2-7; d_gene: -; abundance: -; CDR3aa: CASSVEQGRNQYF; CDR3nt: TGTGCCAGCAGCGTAGAGCAGGGAAGGAACCAGTACTTC
v_gene: TRBV7-9; j_gene: TRBJ1-2; d_gene: TRBD1; abundance: -; CDR3aa: CASSPVTGWNYGYTF; CDR3nt: TGTGCCAGCAGCCCCGTGACAGGGTGGAACTATGGCTACACCTTC
v_gene: TRBV7-2; j_gene: TRBJ1-2; d_gene: -; abundance: -; CDR3aa: CASSPQGEGGYTF; CDR3nt: TGTGCCAGCAGCCCTCAAGGGGAGGGTGGCTACACCTTC
v_gene: TRBV5-6; j_gene: TRBJ2-1; d_gene: -; abundance: few; CDR3aa: CASSLAGYGEQFF; CDR3nt: TGTGCCAGCAGCTTGGCCGGGTACGGTGAGCAGTTCTTC
v_gene: TRBV6-6; j_gene: TRBJ2-5; d_gene: -; abundance: -; CDR3aa: CASSYSAAQETQYF; CDR3nt: TGTGCCAGCAGTTACTCGGCGGCACAAGAGACCCAGTACTTC
v_gene: TRBV7-9; j_gene: TRBJ2-1; d_gene: -; abundance: -; CDR3aa: CASSVYNEQFF; CDR3nt: TGTGCCAGCAGCGTATACAATGAGCAGTTCTTC
v_gene: TRBV11-3; j_gene: TRBJ2-1; d_gene: -; abundance: -; CDR3aa: CASSLDQGGSSSYNEQFF; CDR3nt: TGTGCCAGCAGCTTAGATCAAGGCGGCTCAAGCTCCTACAATGAGCAGTTCTTC
v_gene: TRBV7-2; j_gene: TRBJ2-5; d_gene: -; abundance: few; CDR3aa: CASSFGGAGGETQYF; CDR3nt: TGTGCCAGCAGCTTCGGAGGGGCTGGGGGAGAGACCCAGTACTTC
v_gene: TRBV28; j_gene: TRBJ2-1; d_gene: -; abundance: -; CDR3aa: CASSLIAEYNEQFF; CDR3nt: TGTGCCAGCAGTTTAATAGCGGAATACAATGAGCAGTTCTTC
v_gene: TRBV18; j_gene: TRBJ2-1; d_gene: TRBD2; abundance: -; CDR3aa: CASSPLELSTSGMDEQFF; CDR3nt: TGTGCCAGCTCACCACTTGAGTTATCGACTAGCGGGATGGATGAGCAGTTCTTC
v_gene: TRBV2; j_gene: TRBJ2-1; d_gene: TRBD2; abundance: once; CDR3aa: CASSTPGTREGSYNEQFF; CDR3nt: TGTGCCAGCAGTACTCCAGGGACGAGGGAGGGCTCCTACAATGAGCAGTTCTTC
v_gene: TRBV5-6; j_gene: TRBJ1-2; d_gene: TRBD1; abundance: -; CDR3aa: CASSFPTGTGKYGYTF; CDR3nt: TGTGCCAGCAGCTTCCCCACCGGGACAGGGAAGTATGGCTACACCTTC
v_gene: TRBV27; j_gene: TRBJ2-7; d_gene: -; abundance: -; CDR3aa: CASNQPRGSVTYEQYF; CDR3nt: TGTGCCAGCAACCAACCGCGGGGCTCCGTAACCTACGAGCAGTACTTC
v_gene: TRBV5-8; j_gene: TRBJ2-7; d_gene: -; abundance: few; CDR3aa: CASSLRGVYEQYF; CDR3nt: TGTGCCAGCAGCTTGCGAGGAGTCTACGAGCAGTACTTC
v_gene: TRBV7-9; j_gene: TRBJ1-3; d_gene: -; abundance: -; CDR3aa: CSSTTTGGGNTIYF; CDR3nt: TGTTCCAGCACCACCACGGGAGGAGGAAACACCATATATTTT
v_gene: TRBV10-3; j_gene: TRBJ1-1; d_gene: TRBD1; abundance: -; CDR3aa: CAISGMTGGTEAFF; CDR3nt: TGTGCCATCAGTGGTATGACAGGGGGCACTGAAGCTTTCTTT
v_gene: TRBV28; j_gene: TRBJ2-2; d_gene: -; abundance: -; CDR3aa: CASRKKINPPHRVGELFF; CDR3nt: TGTGCCAGCAGAAAAAAAATAAACCCCCCCCACAGGGTCGGGGAGCTGTTTTTT
v_gene: TRBV19; j_gene: TRBJ1-2; d_gene: TRBD1; abundance: -; CDR3aa: CASSRRDRNGYTF; CDR3nt: TGTGCCAGTAGTCGACGGGACAGGAATGGCTACACCTTC
v_gene: TRBV5-1; j_gene: TRBJ2-3; d_gene: TRBD2; abundance: -; CDR3aa: CASSPLSGRGTDTQYF; CDR3nt: TGCGCCAGCAGCCCACTTAGCGGGAGAGGCACAGATACGCAGTATTTT
v_gene: TRBV7-2; j_gene: TRBJ1-5; d_gene: -; abundance: -; CDR3aa: CASSLASQGYSNQPQHF; CDR3nt: TGTGCCAGCAGCTTAGCCAGTCAGGGCTATAGCAATCAGCCCCAGCATTTT
v_gene: TRBV30; j_gene: TRBJ2-7; d_gene: -; abundance: -; CDR3aa: CAWRPPGTSSYEQYF; CDR3nt: TGTGCCTGGAGACCCCCGGGAACGAGCTCCTACGAGCAGTACTTC
v_gene: TRBV19; j_gene: TRBJ2-1; d_gene: TRBD2; abundance: -; CDR3aa: CASSFPGLALYNEQFF; CDR3nt: TGTGCCAGTAGTTTCCCGGGACTAGCGCTGTACAATGAGCAGTTCTTC
v_gene: TRBV5-4; j_gene: TRBJ2-3; d_gene: -; abundance: -; CDR3aa: CASRLKGADTQYF; CDR3nt: TGTGCCAGCAGGTTGAAAGGGGCAGATACGCAGTATTTT
v_gene: TRBV6-1; j_gene: TRBJ2-1; d_gene: TRBD2; abundance: -; CDR3aa: CASSKEGPGLAGFEAYNEQFF; CDR3nt: TGTGCCAGCAGTAAAGAAGGACCGGGACTAGCGGGATTCGAGGCCTACAATGAGCAGTTCTTC
v_gene: TRBV28; j_gene: TRBJ1-5; d_gene: TRBD1; abundance: -; CDR3aa: CASSPPGQSNQPQHF; CDR3nt: TGTGCCAGCAGTCCCCCGGGACAGAGCAATCAGCCCCAGCATTTT
v_gene: TRBV7-9; j_gene: TRBJ2-3; d_gene: -; abundance: -; CDR3aa: CASSLAQALDTQYF; CDR3nt: TGTGCCAGCAGCTTAGCCCAGGCGCTAGATACGCAGTATTTT
v_gene: TRBV4-1; j_gene: TRBJ1-6; d_gene: TRBD1; abundance: -; CDR3aa: CASSPTTQGALNSPLHF; CDR3nt: TGCGCCAGCAGCCCAACCACCCAGGGGGCGCTTAATTCACCCCTCCACTTT
v_gene: TRBV27; j_gene: TRBJ2-3; d_gene: -; abundance: -; CDR3aa: CASRMLVSSRQDTQYF; CDR3nt: TGTGCCAGCAGGATGTTGGTTTCTAGCCGACAAGATACGCAGTATTTT
v_gene: TRBV27; j_gene: TRBJ2-5; d_gene: -; abundance: few; CDR3aa: CASSPTRRTQETQYF; CDR3nt: TGTGCCAGCAGTCCGACAAGGCGAACTCAAGAGACCCAGTACTTC
v_gene: TRBV28; j_gene: TRBJ2-7; d_gene: -; abundance: once; CDR3aa: CASSLQSAGQYF; CDR3nt: TGTGCCAGCAGTTTACAGTCTGCAGGGCAGTACTTC
v_gene: TRBV7-9; j_gene: TRBJ2-3; d_gene: TRBD2; abundance: -; CDR3aa: CASILTPPAGVQDTQYF; CDR3nt: TGTGCCAGCATCCTTACCCCCCCGGCGGGAGTGCAAGATACGCAGTATTTT
v_gene: TRBV7-2; j_gene: TRBJ2-5; d_gene: TRBD1; abundance: few; CDR3aa: CASTLNRGRKTQYF; CDR3nt: TGTGCCAGCACCCTAAACAGGGGGAGGAAGACCCAGTACTTC
v_gene: TRBV7-2; j_gene: TRBJ2-7; d_gene: -; abundance: -; CDR3aa: CASSPRGNSYEQYF; CDR3nt: TGTGCCAGCAGCCCCCGCGGTAACTCCTACGAGCAGTACTTC
v_gene: TRBV30; j_gene: TRBJ2-7; d_gene: TRBD1; abundance: -; CDR3aa: CAWGDRGPYEQYF; CDR3nt: TGTGCCTGGGGGGACAGGGGACCCTACGAGCAGTACTTC
v_gene: TRBV10-3; j_gene: TRBJ2-7; d_gene: -; abundance: -; CDR3aa: CAISESSTGSYEQYF; CDR3nt: TGTGCCATCAGTGAGTCCTCCACAGGGAGCTACGAGCAGTACTTC